This TCR beta chain derives from a study of human T cells and chemical hapten exposure. Study outcomes and limitations: Significantly more large CDR3 similarity clusters were formed by expanded TCRs than by controls. DPC sensitization did not alter TCRs above 1 in 1000 frequency.

TCRdb re-called the RACE reads through MiXCR, storing one row per CDR3 protein. The table records 130,000 or so distinct CDR3 sequences, around 10% of them present only once. The table lists this clonotype with many counts. The antigen is not known. Germline V gives CDR1 MGHRA, CDR2 YSYEKL. The CDR3 runs to 15 residues. The ends lost 5 bases at V and 12 bases at J; junction bases unmatched: 13. Time point in this sample: patch test 3, about 24 weeks after DPC sensitization. Treatment denoted: therapeutic diphenylcyclopropenone sensitization with weekly scalp DPC. Unfractionated whole blood yielded the extracted total RNA.

The sequence was obtained from a woman in her forties or fifties with alopecia areata. Some clones in this sample may be carry-over from other donors' samples. Material: whole blood, obtained in connection with sensitization to the hapten diphenylcyclopropenone (DPC). The genes are TRBV4-1 and TRBJ2-1; 10 nucleotides agree with TRBD1. The CDR3 nucleotides are TGCGCCAGCAGCTCGGGACAGGGGAATCAGTATGGGCAGTTCTTC. The encoded protein is CASSSGQGNQYGQFF.